This T cell receptor beta chain derives from a study of blood T cell repertoires in COVID-19. Study-wide context: COVID-19 samples collected from the United States, Italy and Spain covered acute and convalescent phases.

In the study's own analysis: For nucleated cells, counts were estimated from reference gene primer amplification. Sequencing was performed with immunoSEQ multiplex PCR; in TCRdb, only in-frame clones are kept and a portion is missing. V and J calls and clone size are those listed in that table; D and trimming were worked out from the DNA. The sample lists under 350,000 clones, around 89% occurring once. Trimming left V 4 bases short and J 4 bases short, with 7 bases between. The CDR3 spans 13 residues. Germline V lookup: CDR1 SGHNT, CDR2 YENEEA. Sequenced material: peripheral blood. The chain carries TRBV11-3 and TRBJ2-2, with D tentatively TRBD2 (5 bases). This receptor was taken from a man aged 35-49 years with acute or convalescent COVID-19. CDR3 sequence reads: CASSWTLTGELFF. The DNA for the CDR3 is TGTGCCAGCAGCTGGACTCTCACCGGGGAGCTGTTTTTT.